What follows is one T cell receptor (beta chain) and its context. Assay used: immunoSEQ multiplex PCR; TCRdb lists only in-frame clones, some missing. The table lists 60,000 to 95,000 clones, 91% of them singletons. The data belong to a study of technical replicates of blood from several donors. J was trimmed by 1 base and V by 0 bases; bases with no gene match: 8. The CDR3 has 18 amino acids. Germline V gene data show CDR1 as MGHRA and CDR2 as YSYEKL. The V call is TRBV4-1, the J call TRBJ2-1, with 8 bases that match TRBD2. This receptor was taken from a human donor in good health. Some clones in this sample may be carry-over from other donors' samples. The specimen was T cells isolated from PBMCs. CDR3 residues: CASSQDLAGKGSYNEQFF. Here the CDR3 DNA reads TGCGCCAGCAGCCAAGATTTAGCGGGGAAAGGGTCCTACAATGAGCAGTTCTTC.